This T cell receptor (beta chain) was sequenced during a study of blood T cell repertoires in COVID-19. CDR1 is LNHDA and CDR2 is SQIVND in the germline V gene (reference sequence). Trimming removed 1 base at V and 4 bases at J, with 11 bases between. The CDR3 length is 14 residues. Profiling relied on immunoSEQ multiplex PCR, and the TCRdb table lists in-frame clones only, not all of them. The sample comprises roughly 250,000 clones, about nine tenths of which are singletons, and less than 15% rests with the top ten. The chain links TRBV19 to TRBJ2-7; possibly TRBD1 for D (6 bases). This receptor was obtained from a woman in her twenties or thirties with COVID-19, enrolled during active disease. The sequenced material came from peripheral blood. This CDR3 is CASSIGRGWYEQYF. The CDR3 DNA reads as TGTGCCAGTAGTATAGGCAGGGGTTGGTACGAGCAGTACTTC.